This T cell receptor (beta chain) originates from a study of T cell repertoires in cytomegalovirus infection. Study at large: It was the public TCR beta signatures that indicated both CMV infection and matching HLA type.

TCRdb fed the reads into MiXCR, producing one record per CDR3 protein. The table lists 100,000 to 150,000 distinct CDR3 sequences, 7.5% to 9% of them singletons. Study results and limitations: There were carriers of CMV plus the relevant HLA, and cumulative public TCR beta family frequency identified them. HLA-C-restricted CMV clonotypes gave the most frequent clonotype in two of eight donors.

This clonotype was seen many times. Its antigen remains unidentified. There are 15 residues in the CDR3. The junction had 4 bases not matched to a gene; V was cut back by 6 bases and J by 0 bases. This receptor was identified in a human donor in good health (CMV status not recorded). Some clones in this sample may be carry-over from other donors' samples. This chain connects TRBV12-3 or TRBV12-4 to TRBJ2-3; 9 bases match TRBD2. Sequencing was carried out using PBMCs. CDR3 DNA sequence: TGTGCCAGCAGCAAGCTAGCGGGGAGCACAGATACGCAGTATTTT. Its translation is CASSKLAGSTDTQYF.